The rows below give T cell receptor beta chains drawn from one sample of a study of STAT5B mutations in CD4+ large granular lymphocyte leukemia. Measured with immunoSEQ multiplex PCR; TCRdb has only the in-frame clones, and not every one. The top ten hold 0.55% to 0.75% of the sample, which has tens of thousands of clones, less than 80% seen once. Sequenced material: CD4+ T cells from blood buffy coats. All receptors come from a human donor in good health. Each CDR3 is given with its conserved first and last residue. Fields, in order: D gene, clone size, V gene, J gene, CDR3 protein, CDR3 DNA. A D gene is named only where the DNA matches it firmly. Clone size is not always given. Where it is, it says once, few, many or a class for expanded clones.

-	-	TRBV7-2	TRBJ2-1	CASSSSGSEQFF	TGTGCCAGCAGCTCCAGTGGCAGTGAGCAGTTCTTC
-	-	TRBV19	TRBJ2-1	CASSPRGFSYNEQFF	TGTGCCAGTAGTCCCAGAGGTTTCTCCTACAATGAGCAGTTCTTC
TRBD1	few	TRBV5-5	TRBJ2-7	CASRGPGTGSSYEQYF	TGTGCCAGCAGAGGACCCGGGACAGGGAGCTCCTACGAGCAGTACTTC
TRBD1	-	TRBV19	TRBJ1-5	CASSMGTGSQPQHF	TGTGCCAGTAGTATGGGGACAGGTAGTCAGCCCCAGCATTTT
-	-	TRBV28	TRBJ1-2	CASSPGGRPYYGYTF	TGTGCCAGCAGCCCCGGAGGAAGGCCCTACTATGGCTACACCTTC
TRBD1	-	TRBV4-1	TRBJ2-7	CASSRPRGQGDYEQYF	TGCGCCAGCAGCCGGCCTCGGGGACAGGGGGATTACGAGCAGTACTTC
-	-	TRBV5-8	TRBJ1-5	CASSPRWPQHF	TGTGCCAGCAGCCCCCGTTGGCCCCAGCATTTT
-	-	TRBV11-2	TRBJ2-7	CASSRQASSYEQYF	TGTGCCAGCAGCCGACAGGCGAGCTCCTACGAGCAGTACTTC
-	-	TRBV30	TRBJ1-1	CAWSVTAVWVLRTGTEAFF	TGTGCCTGGAGTGTAACCGCGGTCTGGGTTCTCCGGACTGGCACTGAAGCTTTCTTT
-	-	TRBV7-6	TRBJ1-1	CASSLFVGPNTEAFF	TGTGCCAGCAGCTTATTTGTAGGGCCCAACACTGAAGCTTTCTTT
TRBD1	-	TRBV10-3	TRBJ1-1	CAISAGQGGGNTEAFF	TGTGCCATCAGTGCTGGCCAGGGGGGTGGGAACACTGAAGCTTTCTTT
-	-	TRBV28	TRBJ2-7	CASSPINRDEQYF	TGTGCCAGCAGTCCGATAAACAGGGACGAGCAGTACTTC
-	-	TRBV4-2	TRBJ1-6	CASSQGVGVGNSPLHF	TGTGCCAGCAGCCAAGGGGTAGGGGTGGGTAATTCACCCCTCCACTTT
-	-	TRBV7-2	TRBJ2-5	CASSLREYQETQYF	TGTGCCAGCAGCTTAAGGGAGTACCAAGAGACCCAGTACTTC
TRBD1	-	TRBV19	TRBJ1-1	CASSAGGRGNTEAFF	TGTGCCAGTAGTGCAGGGGGCCGGGGGAACACTGAAGCTTTCTTT
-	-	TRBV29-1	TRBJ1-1	CSVPGQRINTEAFF	TGCAGCGTTCCTGGGCAGCGCATTAACACTGAAGCTTTCTTT
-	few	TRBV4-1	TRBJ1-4	CASRRANEKLFF	TGCGCCAGCCGAAGAGCAAATGAAAAACTGTTTTTT
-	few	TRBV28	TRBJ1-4	CASSGVGYEKLFF	TGTGCCAGCAGTGGGGTCGGGTACGAAAAACTGTTTTTT
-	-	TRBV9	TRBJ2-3	CASSVGLASTDTQYF	TGTGCCAGCAGCGTAGGATTAGCTAGCACAGATACGCAGTATTTT
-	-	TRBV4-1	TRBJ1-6	CASSQDGRAPNSPLHF	TGCGCCAGCAGCCAAGATGGCAGGGCTCCCAATTCACCCCTCCACTTT
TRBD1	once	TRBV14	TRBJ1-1	CASSQAGTGEAFF	TGTGCCAGCAGCCAAGCCGGGACAGGTGAAGCTTTCTTT
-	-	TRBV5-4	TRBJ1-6	CASSSSPSSYNSPLHF	TGTGCCAGCAGCTCGTCGCCGAGCTCCTATAATTCACCCCTCCACTTT
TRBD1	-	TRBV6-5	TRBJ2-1	CASSYNAGGSYNEQFF	TGTGCCAGCAGTTACAACGCAGGGGGCTCGTACAATGAGCAGTTCTTC
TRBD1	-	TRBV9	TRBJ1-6	CASSVGQGNSPLHF	TGTGCCAGCAGCGTAGGACAGGGGAATTCACCCCTCCACTTT
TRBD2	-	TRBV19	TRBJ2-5	CASSITGLARETQYF	TGTGCCAGTAGTATAACTGGACTAGCGAGGGAGACCCAGTACTTC
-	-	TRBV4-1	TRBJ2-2	CASGNGTARDYVELFF	TGCGCCTCCGGAAATGGGACGGCGAGGGATTATGTGGAGCTGTTTTTT
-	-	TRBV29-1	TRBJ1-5	CSVEGTVDGLAIRGMNF	TGCAGCGTTGAAGGCACCGTGGACGGATTAGCAATCAGGGGTATGAATTTT
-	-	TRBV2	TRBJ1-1	CASSEQGLEAFF	TGTGCCAGCAGTGAACAGGGGCTAGAAGCTTTCTTT
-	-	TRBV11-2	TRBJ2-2	CASSLDRTGELFF	TGTGCCAGCAGCTTAGATAGGACCGGGGAGCTGTTTTTT
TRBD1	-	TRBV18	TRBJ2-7	CASSPVDRGAEQYF	TGTGCCAGCTCACCGGTGGACAGGGGTGCCGAGCAGTACTTC
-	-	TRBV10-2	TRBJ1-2	CASSLRQNYGYTF	TGCGCCAGCAGTTTACGACAGAACTATGGCTACACCTTC
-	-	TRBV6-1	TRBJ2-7	CASSEFLYEQYF	TGTGCCAGCAGTGAATTTCTCTACGAGCAGTACTTC
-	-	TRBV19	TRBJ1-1	CASRGDRRMNTEAFF	TGTGCCAGTAGGGGGGACCGCCGAATGAACACTGAAGCTTTCTTT
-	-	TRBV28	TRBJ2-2	CASSLHTPRGELFF	TGTGCCAGCAGTTTACATACCCCAAGAGGGGAGCTGTTTTTT
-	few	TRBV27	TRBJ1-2	CASRTLTSSYGYTF	TGTGCCAGCAGGACCCTGACCTCCAGCTATGGCTACACCTTC
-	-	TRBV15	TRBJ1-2	CATSTGGGYTF	TGTGCCACCAGCACCGGCGGAGGCTACACCTTC
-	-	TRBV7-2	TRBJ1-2	CASSLVAGGQNYGYTF	TGTGCCAGCAGCTTAGTCGCAGGCGGACAGAACTATGGCTACACCTTC
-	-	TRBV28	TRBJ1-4	CAITGGGEKLFF	TGTGCCATCACAGGAGGTGGTGAAAAACTGTTTTTT
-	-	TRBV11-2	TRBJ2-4	CASSDRRKDSKENIQYF	TGTGCCAGCAGTGACAGGAGGAAGGACAGTAAGGAAAACATTCAGTACTTC